Shown below are 18 T cell receptor beta chains from a single sample sequenced in a study of cytomegalovirus exposure and HLA in healthy donors. It was with 60 Vbeta and 13 Jbeta primers that the PCR ran. TCRdb's table, derived via immunoSEQ multiplex PCR, lists solely in-frame clones and lacks some. The sample includes 60,000 to 75,000 clones. The sequenced sample consisted of PBMCs. These receptors all come from a female donor in good health and CMV-seropositive.

The rearrangement joins TRBV5-1 to TRBJ1-1, with TRBD1 matching over 9 bases. V lost 4 bases to trimming and J lost 1 base; unmatched junction nucleotides: 2. There are 14 residues in the CDR3. CDR1 and CDR2 (germline): SGHRS, YFSETQ. The CDR3 region is CASSEGQGNTEAFF. The CDR3 DNA reads TGCGCCAGCAGCGAGGGACAGGGGAACACTGAAGCTTTCTTT.

V usage is TRBV6-5 and J usage is TRBJ2-7; 8 nucleotides match TRBD2. Germline CDR1 and CDR2: MNHEY and SVGAGI. V dropped 7 bases and J dropped 3; count of bases not matched to a gene: 8. The CDR3 is 14 amino acids. The CDR3 here is CASNAGGRNYEQYF. The CDR3, as DNA: TGTGCCAGCAATGCGGGGGGCCGAAACTACGAGCAGTACTTC.

The chain employs TRBV19 and TRBJ1-2; a possible D gene is TRBD1 (6 bases). The V gene's germline CDR1 is LNHDA and CDR2 SQIVND (reference sequence). The V and J ends lost 1 base and 2 bases respectively, with 11 bases between them. CDR3 length equals 15 residues. The CDR3 here is CASSIGTAINYGYTF. CDR3 DNA sequence: TGTGCCAGTAGTATAGGGACAGCGATAAACTATGGCTACACCTTC.

The rearrangement joins TRBV19 to TRBJ2-3, with 10 bases that match TRBD2. The CDR3 runs to 16 residues. With 7 bases clipped from V and 0 bases from J, the junction kept 7 bases outside the gene matches. Germline V CDR1 and CDR2: LNHDA, SQIVND (reference sequence). In DNA, the CDR3 is TGTGCCAGTATCCTGACTAGCGGGTCTAGCACAGATACGCAGTATTTT. Encoded protein: CASILTSGSSTDTQYF.

The V and J genes are TRBV11-2 and TRBJ2-3; D gene ambiguous. V was cut by 4 bases and J by 0 bases, with 5 bases left in between. The CDR3 sequence is 13 residues long. Germline V gene data show CDR1 as SGHAT and CDR2 as FQNNGV. In DNA form, the CDR3 reads TGTGCCAGCAGCTCCCCTAGCACAGATACGCAGTATTTT. Amino acids: CASSSPSTDTQYF.

This rearrangement joins TRBV27 to TRBJ1-2; 11 bases map to TRBD1. J lost 3 bases, V lost 9 bases, and 9 bases had no gene match. The CDR3 length is 15 residues. From germline, CDR1 is MNHEY and CDR2 SMNVEV (reference sequence). The CDR3 coding sequence is TGTGCCAGTCATTCCGGGACAGGGGGATACTATGGCTACACCTTC. It translates to CASHSGTGGYYGYTF.

The chain employs TRBV4-1 and TRBJ2-7; a weak D match, TRBD2 (6 bases). Germline V gives CDR1 MGHRA, CDR2 YSYEKL. The CDR3 extends over 15 amino acids. V gave up 3 bases and J gave up 1 base, with 13 bases separating them. The CDR3 protein is CASSQMGLASYEQYF. CDR3 DNA: TGCGCCAGCAGCCAGATGGGACTCGCATCCTACGAGCAGTACTTC.

This chain joins TRBV6-1 and TRBJ2-7; D may be TRBD1 (6 bases). This CDR3 spans 14 amino acids. CDR1 MNHNS and CDR2 SASEGT come from the germline V gene. V shed 3 bases and J shed 2 bases, with 11 bases lying between them. CDR3 sequence (DNA): TGTGCCAGCAGTGACACCCCAGGGGCCTACGAGCAGTACTTC. It encodes CASSDTPGAYEQYF.

The V call is TRBV7-9, the J call TRBJ1-2, with D tentatively TRBD1 (5 bases). The V gene's germline CDR1 is SEHNR and CDR2 FQNEAQ (reference sequence). CDR3 size: 15 residues. V lost 1 base and J lost 10, with 19 bases in between. For the CDR3, the DNA is TGTGCCAGCAGCTTAGGGCCCCGACAGCGCCTCTTCTACACCTTC. Its protein is CASSLGPRQRLFYTF. The complete variable domain, with remaining parts taken from reference TRBV7-9 and TRBJ1-2, reads DTGVSQNPRHKITKRGQNVTFRCDPISEHNRLYWYRQTLGQGPEFLTYFQNEAQLEKSRLLSDRFSAERPKGSFSTLEIQRTEQGDSAMYLCASSLGPRQRLFYTFGSGTRLTVV.

This chain joins TRBV28 and TRBJ2-2, with 12 positions matching TRBD1. V lost 6 bases to trimming and J lost 8 bases; unmatched junction nucleotides: 10. CDR3 length: 16 amino acids. CDR1 and CDR2 (germline): MDHEN, SYDVKM. The CDR3 spells CASRPRDRGRVGELFF. The CDR3 nucleotides are TGTGCCAGCAGGCCCCGGGACAGGGGGCGCGTGGGGGAGCTGTTTTTT.

This chain links TRBV5-1 with TRBJ2-2; a possible D gene is TRBD2 (6 bases). V was trimmed by 4 bases and J by 7 bases, leaving 14 bases between them. The length of the CDR3 is 14 residues. Per germline, CDR1 SGHRS and CDR2 YFSETQ. This CDR3 reads CASSPYGTDGELFF. In DNA, the CDR3 is TGCGCCAGCAGCCCCTACGGGACTGACGGGGAGCTGTTTTTT.

The chain joins TRBV19 to TRBJ1-1; TRBD1 aligns across 7 bases. J was trimmed by 3 bases and V by 1 base; bases with no gene match: 2. The germline gives CDR1 LNHDA, CDR2 SQIVND (reference sequence). The CDR3 totals 14 residues. The chain's CDR3 is CASSIGDRDTEAFF. As DNA, the CDR3 is TGTGCCAGTAGTATAGGGGACAGAGACACTGAAGCTTTCTTT.

This rearrangement joins TRBV6-5 to TRBJ2-5, with TRBD1 identical over 7 bases. The J segment lost 2 bases and the V segment lost 6 bases, leaving 9 bases of the junction unmatched. The CDR3 spans 15 residues. Per the germline V gene, CDR1 is MNHEY and CDR2 is SVGAGI. The CDR3: CASRRTGAPQETQYF. The CDR3 nucleotides are TGTGCCAGCAGGAGGACAGGCGCCCCGCAAGAGACCCAGTACTTC.

The rearrangement uses TRBV12-5 and TRBJ1-4; 11 positions match TRBD1. V was clipped by 2 bases and J by 7 bases; unmatched bases: 9. CDR3 length equals 17 residues. Germline lookup yields CDR1 LGHNT and CDR2 FRNRAP. The CDR3 sequence: CASGLFGTGGRSEKLFF. As DNA, the CDR3 is TGTGCTAGTGGTTTGTTTGGGACAGGGGGTAGAAGTGAAAAACTGTTTTTT.

The chain links TRBV4-2 to TRBJ2-7; 8 nucleotides align to TRBD2. The germline gives CDR1 LGHNA, CDR2 YNFKEQ. CDR3 length equals 18 residues. V dropped 5 bases and J dropped 2; count of bases not matched to a gene: 17. CDR3 coding DNA: TGTGCCAGCAGCTCACTTCATGGGGCTAGCGGGCTCGCCTACGAGCAGTACTTC. Encoded protein: CASSSLHGASGLAYEQYF.

The chain joins TRBV6-1 to TRBJ1-4, with 8 bases that match TRBD1. This CDR3 contains 16 residues. CDR1 MNHNS and CDR2 SASEGT come from the germline V gene. With V trimmed by 2 bases and J by 4 bases, 6 bases remained unmatched. CDR3 nucleotide sequence: TGTGCCAGCAGTGAATCCCGGACAGGGCGTAATGAAAAACTGTTTTTT. The encoded protein is CASSESRTGRNEKLFF.

The chain couples TRBV4-2 to TRBJ1-1; D may be TRBD1 (6 bases). Germline CDR1 reads LGHNA; CDR2 reads YNFKEQ. The CDR3 sequence is 15 residues long. Deletions cut 0 bases from V and 7 bases from J, with 15 bases between. The DNA for the CDR3 is TGTGCCAGCAGCCAAGATCTCGCACAGGGCGGTGAAGCTTTCTTT. Protein sequence: CASSQDLAQGGEAFF.

The chain is built from TRBV4-3 and TRBJ2-5, with 8 bases matching TRBD2. This CDR3 contains 15 residues. Germline CDR1 is LGHNA and CDR2 is YSLEER. V was clipped by 1 base and J by 5 bases; unmatched bases: 6. In DNA form, the CDR3 reads TGCGCCAGCAGCCAAGTGACTAGCGCGTCGGAGACCCAGTACTTC. Protein sequence: CASSQVTSASETQYF.